The 11 T cell receptor beta chains in this list originate from one sample, sequenced in a study of shared clonotypes between healthy human individuals (dated by TCRdb to about 2020). Libraries came from the immunoSEQ multiplex PCR assay. TCRdb limited this immuneACCESS table to in-frame rearrangements with V and J called. A share of clones is missing; checked studies link under half to unresolved V genes, and the rest is unexplained. The sample table lists around 2,000,000 clones, over 85% of them with a count of one. 0.13% of the sample belongs to the ten largest clones. Sequencing used naive CD4+ T cells sorted from blood. The sample's cell subset or site label, decoded: CD45RA+ positively selected. Receptors were obtained from a man aged 18 to 35 in good health.

The chain joins TRBV11-1 to TRBJ2-7; 8 bases fit TRBD1. V shed 7 bases and J 0 bases; nucleotides not matched to a gene: 20. The length of the CDR3 is 19 residues. Germline loops: CDR1 SGHAT, CDR2 FQDESV (reference sequence). Here the CDR3 DNA reads TGTGCCAGCAACCCGCAACGGGACAGGCCCAAAGAAAGCTCCTACGAGCAGTACTTC. Amino acids: CASNPQRDRPKESSYEQYF.

The CDR3 spells CSARWGETQYF. The CDR3 DNA is TGCAGTGCCCGGTGGGGGGAGACCCAGTACTTC. The rearrangement uses TRBV20-1 and TRBJ2-5; tentatively, D is TRBD1 or TRBD2 (5 bases each). This CDR3 has 11 amino acids. V shed 6 bases and J shed 5 bases, with 10 bases lying between them. Per germline, CDR1 DFQATT and CDR2 SNEGSKA (reference sequence).

As to this clone: The sample carries other DNA sequences with the same CDR3. The J gene is TRBJ1-2, the V gene TRBV28; D gene unclear. The V end was cut by 3 bases, the J end by 4 bases, with 9 bases between. In germline, CDR1 is MDHEN, CDR2 SYDVKM. The CDR3 totals 13 residues. This CDR3 reads CASSLASPYGYTF. Written as DNA, the CDR3 is TGTGCCAGCAGTTTGGCCAGTCCCTATGGCTACACCTTC.

The chain employs TRBV7-2 and TRBJ2-5, with 12 bases identical to TRBD2. Trimming removed 4 bases from V and 1 base from J; junction bases left unmatched: 10. CDR3 size: 18 residues. CDR1 SGHTA and CDR2 FQGNSA come from the germline V gene. CDR3 nucleotides: TGTGCCAGCAGCTCCGGACTAGCGGGACCCAATTCCCAAGAGACCCAGTACTTC. It codes for CASSSGLAGPNSQETQYF. Filled out from reference TRBV7-2 and TRBJ2-5, the complete variable domain reads GAGVSQSPSNKVTEKGKDVELRCDPISGHTALYWYRQSLGQGLEFLIYFQGNSAPDKSGLPSDRFSAERTGGSVSTLTIQRTQQEDSAVYLCASSSGLAGPNSQETQYFGPGTRLLVL.

The rearrangement links TRBV18 to TRBJ1-2; D is undetermined. Per germline, CDR1 KGHSH and CDR2 LQKENI. The V and J ends lost 3 bases and 8 bases respectively, with 19 bases between them. CDR3 length: 15 residues. CDR3: CASSPLALAGEGYTF. The CDR3 DNA reads TGTGCCAGCTCACCCCTCGCATTGGCCGGGGAGGGCTACACCTTC.

A single count supports this clone. The CDR3 region is CASSASVNTEAFF. The CDR3 bases are TGTGCCAGCAGCGCGTCAGTGAACACTGAAGCTTTCTTT. V usage is TRBV7-2 and J usage is TRBJ1-1; D is unclear. Germline V gene data show CDR1 as SGHTA and CDR2 as FQGNSA. The CDR3 loop spans 13 amino acids. Between the trimmed V and J ends, which lost 5 bases and 0 bases, there was a span of 7 bases. Drawing the rest from reference TRBV7-2 and TRBJ1-1, the complete variable domain is GAGVSQSPSNKVTEKGKDVELRCDPISGHTALYWYRQSLGQGLEFLIYFQGNSAPDKSGLPSDRFSAERTGGSVSTLTIQRTQQEDSAVYLCASSASVNTEAFFGQGTRLTVV.

This clone was found many times. The chain links TRBV30 to TRBJ2-2; D not resolved. This CDR3 is 13 amino acids long. Germline V gene sequence: CDR1 GTSNPN, CDR2 SVGIG (reference sequence). The V end was cut by 6 bases, the J end by 6 bases, with 14 bases between. The DNA for the CDR3 is TGTGCCTGCTCCCGGTCTGGCCCCGGGGAGCTGTTTTTT. Translating gives CACSRSGPGELFF.

J is TRBJ1-1 and V is TRBV29-1, with D perhaps matching TRBD1 (6 bases). CDR1 is SQVTM, CDR2 ANQGSEA, per germline. V was trimmed by 7 bases and J by 2 bases, leaving 11 bases between them. CDR3 length equals 12 residues. This CDR3 is CSARTVNTEAFF. For the CDR3, the DNA is TGCAGCGCCAGGACAGTTAACACTGAAGCTTTCTTT.

The chain joins TRBV5-4 to TRBJ2-3, with 8 bases fitting TRBD1. Trimming cost V 4 bases and J 2 bases; bases outside gene matches: 9. CDR1 is SGHNT and CDR2 is YYREEE in the germline V gene (reference sequence). The CDR3 has 16 amino acids. The CDR3, as DNA: TGTGCCAGCAGCCCCGGACAGGGACCTTCCACAGATACGCAGTATTTT. It yields the protein CASSPGQGPSTDTQYF.

About this clone itself: In the same sample, other DNA sequences code for this CDR3. The V gene is TRBV19, the J gene TRBJ1-3; no definite D call. Trimming took 3 bases from V and 0 from J, leaving 9 bases between them. CDR1 is LNHDA, CDR2 SQIVND, per germline (reference sequence). The CDR3 length is 15 residues. The CDR3 sequence: CASSIPGSSGNTIYF. As DNA, the CDR3 is TGTGCCAGTAGTATCCCGGGGAGCTCTGGAAACACCATATATTTT.

The CDR3 reads CASSPGQAANTEAFF. The CDR3 DNA reads TGTGCCAGCTCACCAGGACAGGCGGCGAACACTGAAGCTTTCTTT. The J gene is TRBJ1-1, the V gene TRBV18, with TRBD1 matching 7 bases. This CDR3 is built from 15 residues. Germline CDR1 KGHSH, CDR2 LQKENI. The V and J ends lost 2 bases and 1 base, in that order; junction bases with no gene match: 4. The full variable domain, completed using reference TRBV18 and TRBJ1-1, is NAGVMQNPRHLVRRRGQEARLRCSPMKGHSHVYWYRQLPEEGLKFMVYLQKENIIDESGMPKERFSAEFPKEGPSILRIQQVVRGDSAAYFCASSPGQAANTEAFFGQGTRLTVV.